The rows below give T cell receptor beta chains drawn from one sample of a study of blood T cells in healthy people across ages. TCRdb re-analysed the 5' RACE reads in MiXCR, keeping a single row per CDR3 protein. This repertoire shows about 570,000 distinct CDR3 sequences, 25% to 30% found once; its top ten account for around 18%. Material: blood. These receptors all come from a woman in her 70s in good health. CDR3s include the opening cysteine and the closing phenylalanine or tryptophan. D genes are given only for firm matches. A row's size may be missing; if present it is once, few, many or a size class.

d_gene	v_gene	abundance	j_gene	len	CDR3nt	CDR3aa
-	TRBV6-6	-	TRBJ2-7	16	TGTGCCAGCAGTTACTCGAGCATTCGAAACTCCTACGAGCAGTACTTC	CASSYSSIRNSYEQYF
TRBD1	TRBV27	few	TRBJ2-2	12	TGTGCCAGCAGCAACAGGGGGCGGGAGCTGTTTTTT	CASSNRGRELFF
TRBD1	TRBV6-5	once	TRBJ1-2	15	TGTGCCAGCAGTTACTCGAGGGACAGGGGAGAAGGCTACACCTTC	CASSYSRDRGEGYTF
-	TRBV20-1	-	TRBJ2-7	14	TGCAGTGCTAGATCGGGGGCGTCTGTCCACGAGCAGTACTTC	CSARSGASVHEQYF
TRBD1	TRBV4-3	-	TRBJ2-5	14	TGCGCCAGCAGCACCCGGACAGGGCGAGAGACCCAGTACTTC	CASSTRTGRETQYF
-	TRBV11-2	-	TRBJ1-2	15	TGTGCCAGCAGCTCTTACCGGACAGCTCTATATGGCTACACCTTC	CASSSYRTALYGYTF
-	TRBV29-1	-	TRBJ2-5	13	TGCAGCGTTGATAGCAATTCTGGGAAGACCCAGTACTTC	CSVDSNSGKTQYF
-	TRBV7-2	-	TRBJ1-5	17	TGTGCCAGCAGCTCGAACCGGGACCGAGTCTACAATCAGCCCCAGCATTTT	CASSSNRDRVYNQPQHF
-	TRBV7-9	many	TRBJ1-2	14	TGTGCCAGCAGCTTGGCACCAGCTAACTATGGCTACACCTTC	CASSLAPANYGYTF
TRBD1	TRBV5-1	few	TRBJ1-2	15	TGCGCCAGCAGCTTACACACAGGGGGCTCCTATGGCTACACCTTC	CASSLHTGGSYGYTF
TRBD1	TRBV5-1	few	TRBJ2-7	14	TGCGCCAGCAGCCCCGGGGACAAGGGGGCCGAGCAGTACTTC	CASSPGDKGAEQYF
-	TRBV5-1	many	TRBJ2-1	16	TGCGCCAGCAGCCGGGGGAGACTCGCCTTGATCAATGAGCAGTTCTTC	CASSRGRLALINEQFF
TRBD1	TRBV12-5	few	TRBJ1-1	13	TGTGCTAGTGGTTTGGAGACAGGGAGTTCGGCTTTCTTT	CASGLETGSSAFF
-	TRBV9	few	TRBJ2-3	17	TGTGCCAGCAGCGTATCGACAGGCTCTCCGGGGACAGATACGCAGTATTTT	CASSVSTGSPGTDTQYF
TRBD1	TRBV7-9	few	TRBJ1-1	12	TGTGCCAGCAGCTTAGAGACAGGGTCTGCTTTCTTT	CASSLETGSAFF
TRBD1	TRBV11-2	-	TRBJ1-4	15	TGTGCCAGCAGCTTATGGGACAGGGTTAATGAAAAACTGCTTTTT	CASSLWDRVNEKLLF
-	TRBV5-1	few	TRBJ2-5	14	TGCGCCAGCAGCCCGATAGCGGACCAAGAGACCCAGTACTTC	CASSPIADQETQYF
-	TRBV11-3	-	TRBJ1-1	15	TGTGCCAGCAGCTTAGGCCCTACGCAAGGCACTGAAGCTTTCTTT	CASSLGPTQGTEAFF
TRBD2	TRBV11-2	-	TRBJ2-1	15	TGTGCCAGCAGCTCGACTAGCGATTACTACAATGAGCAGTTCTTC	CASSSTSDYYNEQFF
TRBD1	TRBV11-2	few	TRBJ2-3	14	TGTGCCAGCAGCGACAGGGGGATGCGAGATACGCAGTATTTT	CASSDRGMRDTQYF
TRBD2	TRBV7-2	-	TRBJ2-1	14	TGTGCCAGCAGAAGCGGGGGGATTGGTAATGAGCAGTTCTTC	CASRSGGIGNEQFF
-	TRBV7-9	few	TRBJ1-4	12	TGTGCCAGCAGCTTAGGGTCAGAAAAACTGTTTTTT	CASSLGSEKLFF
-	TRBV20-1	few	TRBJ2-5	14	TGCAGTGCTAGGGGGGTGACTAGTCTGGTGACCCAGTACTTC	CSARGVTSLVTQYF
-	TRBV13	once	TRBJ1-1	11	TGTGCCAGCAGCTTGGACCGGGAAGCTTTCTTT	CASSLDREAFF
TRBD2	TRBV27	-	TRBJ2-1	21	TGTGCCAGCAGTTTCCCGACAGGGGACACTAGCGGGGACGCCTGGAAGAATGAGCAGTTCTTC	CASSFPTGDTSGDAWKNEQFF
-	TRBV6-5	few	TRBJ2-7	15	TGTGCCAGCAGTTACGGGCTCTCGGGCTCCTACGAGCAGTACTTC	CASSYGLSGSYEQYF
TRBD2	TRBV5-1	-	TRBJ2-3	18	TGCGCCAGCAGCTTGAGCCAGCGGGGGGGCCAGAGCGCAGATACGCAGTATTTT	CASSLSQRGGQSADTQYF
-	TRBV6-2/TRBV6-3	few	TRBJ1-4	12	TGTGCCTCAAGACCGACTAATGAAAAACTGTTTTTT	CASRPTNEKLFF
-	TRBV4-2	few	TRBJ1-2	14	TGTGCCAGCAGCCAAGATCGATCCATCTATGGCTACACCTTC	CASSQDRSIYGYTF